The present T cell receptor beta chain was sequenced within a study of T-cell memory formation after mild COVID-19. As for the study in general: Clustering of TCRs was largely donor specific. Study-wide points: Researchers report contracting CD4+ clones mostly in CM and EM, with CD8+ clones in EMRA.

TCRdb used MiXCR to reprocess the 5' RACE reads, holding one entry per CDR3 protein. Seen here are around 400,000 distinct CDR3 sequences, roughly 26% observed once, and the top ten hold roughly 9.7%. As for this clonotype: The antigen is undetermined.

Specimen: PBMCs or a T cell subset sorted from them (not recorded which). The sequence came from an adult woman who had mild COVID-19 (a few samples of this study predate the infection). Cell type and time point are not known.

The CDR3 spells CATSDLPGQGHNEQFF. In DNA, the CDR3 is TGTGCCACCAGTGATTTACCAGGACAGGGACACAATGAGCAGTTCTTC. The chain links TRBV24-1 to TRBJ2-1, with 8 nucleotides matching TRBD1. CDR1 and CDR2 (germline): KGHDR, SFDVKD. Losses at the gene ends were 1 base for V and 5 bases for J; bases not matched to a gene: 6. This CDR3 has 16 residues.